Listed below are T cell receptor beta chains from one sample, sequenced in a study of OX40 agonist ivuxolimab in advanced cancers. Method: immunoSEQ multiplex PCR; TCRdb's copy keeps in-frame clones and lacks some. Among approximately 60,000 clones listed, 80% to 85% were seen once. The sequences come from CD4+ or CD8+ T cells sorted from blood, collected in a trial of the OX40 agonist ivuxolimab. These receptor sequences come from an adult with an advanced solid tumor such as melanoma, head and neck, liver or kidney cancer. Both conserved end residues are part of each CDR3. The order of the fields is V gene, clone size, J gene, D gene, CDR3 protein, CDR3 DNA. D genes are given only for firm matches. For some rows the clone size is stated as once, few or many, or as a class when expanded; others skip it.

v_gene: TRBV6-4; abundance: .; j_gene: TRBJ1-4; d_gene: .; CDR3aa: CASSETGTKGKLFF; CDR3nt: TGTGCCAGCAGTGAAACGGGAACCAAGGGAAAACTGTTTTTT
v_gene: TRBV5-4; abundance: .; j_gene: TRBJ1-1; d_gene: TRBD1; CDR3aa: CASSFQDRGNTEAFF; CDR3nt: TGTGCCAGCAGCTTCCAGGACAGGGGGAACACTGAAGCTTTCTTT
v_gene: TRBV6-1; abundance: .; j_gene: TRBJ2-7; d_gene: TRBD1; CDR3aa: CASSAGTGYEQYF; CDR3nt: TGTGCCAGCAGCGCCGGGACAGGCTACGAGCAGTACTTC
v_gene: TRBV10-3; abundance: .; j_gene: TRBJ2-1; d_gene: .; CDR3aa: CAISERGRMGIDEQFF; CDR3nt: TGTGCCATCAGTGAGAGGGGGAGGATGGGGATCGATGAGCAGTTCTTC
v_gene: TRBV7-2; abundance: .; j_gene: TRBJ2-7; d_gene: .; CDR3aa: CASSLWRTAYEQYF; CDR3nt: TGTGCCAGCAGCTTATGGCGGACGGCCTACGAGCAGTACTTC
v_gene: TRBV15; abundance: .; j_gene: TRBJ2-3; d_gene: .; CDR3aa: CATSRDRVSVDTQYF; CDR3nt: TGTGCCACCAGCAGAGATCGGGTTTCGGTGGATACGCAGTATTTT
v_gene: TRBV7-9; abundance: .; j_gene: TRBJ2-6; d_gene: TRBD1; CDR3aa: CASSFWDRGSGANVLTF; CDR3nt: TGTGCCAGCAGCTTCTGGGACAGGGGATCTGGGGCCAACGTCCTGACTTTC
v_gene: TRBV5-1; abundance: once; j_gene: TRBJ2-5; d_gene: TRBD2; CDR3aa: CASSFLAGETQYF; CDR3nt: TGCGCCAGCAGCTTTCTAGCGGGCGAGACCCAGTACTTC
v_gene: TRBV4-1; abundance: .; j_gene: TRBJ2-1; d_gene: .; CDR3aa: CASSQEGRNFYNEQFF; CDR3nt: TGCGCCAGCAGCCAAGAGGGTCGGAACTTCTACAATGAGCAGTTCTTC
v_gene: TRBV29-1; abundance: .; j_gene: TRBJ1-3; d_gene: TRBD1; CDR3aa: CSVARQGTNTIYF; CDR3nt: TGCAGCGTGGCAAGACAGGGAACAAACACCATATATTTT
v_gene: TRBV30; abundance: .; j_gene: TRBJ1-1; d_gene: .; CDR3aa: CAWEGGLKGTEAFF; CDR3nt: TGTGCCTGGGAAGGGGGATTGAAGGGCACTGAAGCTTTCTTT
v_gene: TRBV7-2; abundance: .; j_gene: TRBJ2-5; d_gene: TRBD2; CDR3aa: CASSPGLAGAETQYF; CDR3nt: TGTGCCAGCAGCCCAGGACTAGCGGGAGCGGAGACCCAGTACTTC
v_gene: TRBV5-1; abundance: .; j_gene: TRBJ2-1; d_gene: .; CDR3aa: CASSLARQVGDEQFF; CDR3nt: TGCGCCAGCAGCTTGGCGAGACAGGTTGGTGATGAGCAGTTCTTC
v_gene: TRBV5-1; abundance: .; j_gene: TRBJ2-7; d_gene: .; CDR3aa: CASRGAGTNEQYF; CDR3nt: TGCGCCAGCAGGGGGGCAGGAACGAACGAGCAGTACTTC
v_gene: TRBV5-1; abundance: .; j_gene: TRBJ2-1; d_gene: TRBD2; CDR3aa: CASSGETSPKEQFF; CDR3nt: TGCGCCAGCAGCGGTGAGACTAGCCCTAAGGAGCAGTTCTTC
v_gene: TRBV9; abundance: many; j_gene: TRBJ1-6; d_gene: TRBD1; CDR3aa: CASSVGDRAYNSPLHF; CDR3nt: TGTGCCAGCAGCGTAGGGGACAGGGCATATAATTCACCCCTCCACTTT
v_gene: TRBV5-6; abundance: .; j_gene: TRBJ2-1; d_gene: TRBD2; CDR3aa: CASSPQTSGTPLEEFF; CDR3nt: TGTGCCAGCAGCCCGCAGACTAGCGGGACCCCCCTAGAGGAGTTCTTC
v_gene: TRBV5-4; abundance: .; j_gene: TRBJ1-3; d_gene: .; CDR3aa: CASSLDTQGTGNTIYF; CDR3nt: TGTGCCAGCAGCTTGGATACGCAGGGGACCGGAAACACCATATATTTT
v_gene: TRBV9; abundance: .; j_gene: TRBJ2-3; d_gene: TRBD2; CDR3aa: CASSSKGLAVTDTQYF; CDR3nt: TGTGCCAGCAGCTCAAAAGGACTAGCGGTCACAGATACGCAGTATTTT
v_gene: TRBV6-1; abundance: .; j_gene: TRBJ2-4; d_gene: .; CDR3aa: CASSEVVGNIQYF; CDR3nt: TGTGCCAGCAGTGAAGTGGTCGGAAACATTCAGTACTTC